These T cell receptor beta chains were read from a single sample in a study of blood T cell repertoires in COVID-19. Produced via immunoSEQ multiplex PCR; TCRdb's table is partial and in-frame only. The data show about 200,000 clones, roughly 90% seen once. Sequences were obtained from PBMCs or T cells enriched from blood (not recorded which). The receptor set was obtained from a woman younger than 45 who had been exposed to COVID-19. Each CDR3 is given with its conserved first and last residue. Each record gives: clone size, V gene, J gene, D gene, CDR3 DNA, CDR3 protein. A D gene is named only where the DNA matches it firmly. Some rows have no size entry. The others give once, few or many, or a class for an expanded clone.

>.|TRBV7-5|TRBJ1-2|.
TGTGCCAGAAGCAGGAGAAAGCCACAGGGACAGCTTGGCTACACCTTC
CARSRRKPQGQLGYTF
>.|TRBV9|TRBJ2-2|.
TGTGCCAGCAGTTTTAACAGCAACACCGGGGAGCTGTTTTTT
CASSFNSNTGELFF
>few|TRBV19|TRBJ2-7|.
TGTGCCAGTAAAGAATTTGGGCGGGGGCCGGACGAGCAGTACTTC
CASKEFGRGPDEQYF
>few|TRBV9|TRBJ2-6|TRBD2
TGTGCCAGCACCCCACGGGGGGGGACCGGGGCCAACGTCCTGACTTTC
CASTPRGGTGANVLTF
>.|TRBV18|TRBJ1-1|.
TGTGCCAGCTCACCAATCGACTTCCCGGCGGACACTGAAGCTTTCTTT
CASSPIDFPADTEAFF
>.|TRBV30|TRBJ2-2|.
TGTGCCTGGAGTGGGTGGCAGGTCGGCACCGGGGAGCTGTTTTTT
CAWSGWQVGTGELFF
>few|TRBV7-9|TRBJ1-4|TRBD1
TGTGCCAGCAGCTTACCGACAGGGAGCAGTGAAAAACTGTTTTTT
CASSLPTGSSEKLFF
>.|TRBV13|TRBJ1-2|.
TGTGCCAGCAGCTTTTCTTCAGGGGACCCTAGCTATGGCTACACCTTC
CASSFSSGDPSYGYTF
>.|TRBV13|TRBJ1-6|TRBD1
TGTGCCAGCAGCCCTAGAGGCGGACAGGGGCGAATAGGCAATTCACCCCTCCACTTT
CASSPRGGQGRIGNSPLHF
>.|TRBV5-6|TRBJ2-2|.
TGTGCCAGCAGCTTTTTTAGCCCCCCCGCCGGGGAGCTGTTTTTT
CASSFFSPPAGELFF
>.|TRBV30|TRBJ1-2|.
TGTGCCTGGAGTCCCCCGATCCTGCGTACCTACCATGGCTACACCTTC
CAWSPPILRTYHGYTF
>.|TRBV14|TRBJ1-2|.
TGTGCCAGCAGCCAAGATCTGCGGGCTGGCTACACCTTC
CASSQDLRAGYTF
>.|TRBV7-2|TRBJ1-1|.
TGTGCCAGCAGCTTAGGGGCAGCCTTCTTGCGAGCTTTCTTT
CASSLGAAFLRAFF
>.|TRBV19|TRBJ1-4|.
TGTGCCAGTCGGGACATAAATGAAAAACTGTTTTTT
CASRDINEKLFF
>.|TRBV2|TRBJ2-7|.
TGTGCCAGCAGTGATTGGGCGAGCAACCCCTACGAGCAGTACTTC
CASSDWASNPYEQYF
>.|TRBV28|TRBJ2-2|.
TGTGCCAGCAGTTTTCAGGGGGGTGCGGTCACCGGGGAGCTGTTTTTT
CASSFQGGAVTGELFF
>.|TRBV6-5|TRBJ1-2|.
TGTGCCAGCAAAAGATCAGAGGCAGGGAATAAAACCTTC
CASKRSEAGNKTF
>.|TRBV28|TRBJ1-2|.
TGTGCCTCCCTTTTGTCAGGGGTTGGTTTGGGCACTAACTATGGCTACACCTTC
CASLLSGVGLGTNYGYTF
>.|TRBV7-8|TRBJ2-1|TRBD2
TGTGCCAGCAGCTTTGGACTAGCGGGGGGACCCCTTAGCTCCTACAATGAGCAGTTCTTC
CASSFGLAGGPLSSYNEQFF
>.|TRBV21-1|TRBJ1-1|.
TGTGCCAGCAGCAACGGACAGGGGAACACTGAAGCTTTCTTT
CASSNGQGNTEAFF
>.|TRBV3-1/TRBV3-2|TRBJ2-5|TRBD1
TGTGCCAGCAGCCAAGGGGACAGGGGTACCCAAGAGACCCAGTACTTC
CASSQGDRGTQETQYF
>.|TRBV19|TRBJ1-1|.
TGTGCCAGTAGTATTCCCCGGGCTCGGGGGGCGAACACTGAAGCTTTCTTT
CASSIPRARGANTEAFF
>.|TRBV18|TRBJ1-1|.
TGTGCCAGCTCTCCGCAACAACAGGGAGGGAGCACTGAAGCTTTCTTT
CASSPQQQGGSTEAFF
>.|TRBV27|TRBJ1-2|TRBD1
TGTGCCAGCAGCTCGGGACAGGGCTTAAACTATGGCTACACCTTC
CASSSGQGLNYGYTF
>.|TRBV9|TRBJ1-2|.
TGTGCCAGCAGCGTAGAGGCAGGCGAGTCCTATGGCTACACCTTC
CASSVEAGESYGYTF
>.|TRBV10-3|TRBJ2-3|.
TGTGCCATCAACCGTGACTGGAAGAGACCCTTGGGAGATACGCAGTATTTT
CAINRDWKRPLGDTQYF
>.|TRBV11-2|TRBJ2-5|TRBD1
TGTGCCAGCAGCTTGGGACAGGTATTCCAAGAGACCCAGTACTTC
CASSLGQVFQETQYF
>once|TRBV9|TRBJ2-3|TRBD1
TGTGCCAGCAGCGTAGGAGGGGGCGTTGTGACAGATACGCAGTATTTT
CASSVGGGVVTDTQYF
>.|TRBV29-1|TRBJ1-1|TRBD1
TGCAGCTCCAGGGGGCGCGGTGAAGCTTTCTTT
CSSRGRGEAFF
>.|TRBV5-6|TRBJ2-7|.
TGTGCCAGCAGCTTGGGAGCGACAGGCGTCCACGAGCAGTACTTC
CASSLGATGVHEQYF
>few|TRBV19|TRBJ1-1|.
TGTGCCAGTAGTATAGTGTCAGGGGATGGAGCTTTCTTT
CASSIVSGDGAFF